The 18 T cell receptor beta chains below were found in one sample sequenced in a study of glioma-infiltrating T cells after dendritic cell vaccination. Clones were sequenced by immunoSEQ multiplex PCR, and TCRdb holds only the in-frame ones, with some missing. This table holds tens of thousands of clones, 82% found once. Specimen: blood, collected before dendritic cell vaccination. The receptors were sampled from a human donor with glioblastoma.

This rearrangement joins TRBV5-1 to TRBJ1-6; the D gene is possibly TRBD1 (6 bases). This CDR3 contains 13 residues. Germline assignment: CDR1 SGHRS and CDR2 YFSETQ. Between the trimmed V and J ends, which lost 3 bases and 13 bases, there was a span of 14 bases. CDR3 amino acids: CASSWTVEGPLHF. In DNA form, the CDR3 reads TGCGCCAGCAGCTGGACAGTGGAAGGTCCCCTCCACTTT.

The chain links TRBV18 to TRBJ1-2, with 7 nucleotides matching TRBD1. The germline V gene encodes CDR1 KGHSH and CDR2 LQKENI. CDR3 length equals 16 residues. Trimming took 3 bases from V and 8 from J; bases not matched to a gene: 15. Here the CDR3 reads CASSPLGTGELWGYTF. The DNA for the CDR3 is TGTGCCAGCTCACCCCTTGGCACAGGGGAGTTGTGGGGCTACACCTTC.

CDR3 sequence reads: CASSLEGTGGRFEKLFF. Here the CDR3 DNA reads TGCGCCAGCAGCTTGGAAGGCACCGGGGGGCGGTTTGAAAAACTGTTTTTT. This chain connects TRBV5-1 to TRBJ1-4, with D possibly being TRBD1 (6 bases). Germline loops: CDR1 SGHRS, CDR2 YFSETQ. The CDR3 extends over 17 amino acids. The V end lost 0 bases, the J end lost 7 bases, and 19 bases lay between the germline ends.

V and J are TRBV6-5 and TRBJ1-4; D not certain. The CDR3 spans 13 residues. Between the trimmed V and J ends, which lost 5 bases and 9 bases, there was a span of 13 bases. Germline-derived CDR1 and CDR2 are MNHEY and SVGAGI. The CDR3, as DNA: TGTGCCAGCAGTGACGACCTGACTAAAAAACTGTTTTTT. It encodes CASSDDLTKKLFF.

This chain connects TRBV6-5 to TRBJ2-3; tentatively, D is TRBD1 (6 bases). V lost 5 bases, J lost 3 bases, and 9 bases lay in between. The CDR3 consists of 13 residues. The germline CDR1 and CDR2 sequences are MNHEY and SVGAGI. Here the CDR3 reads CASSVQGTDTQYF. The CDR3 DNA reads as TGTGCCAGCAGTGTCCAGGGGACAGATACGCAGTATTTT.

Details on this clone: An end of the junction differs from the germline gene, which may be a read error. This sequence joins TRBV27 and TRBJ2-5; TRBD2 matches at 8 bases. The CDR3 loop spans 14 amino acids. Germline lookup yields CDR1 MNHEY and CDR2 SMNVEV (reference sequence). CDR3 in DNA: TGTGCCAGCAGTATAAGCGGGAGCCAACAGACCCAGTACTTC. Translated, it gives CASSISGSQQTQYF.

The V call is TRBV10-2, the J call TRBJ1-2; D possibly corresponds to TRBD1 (6 bases). The CDR3 extends over 14 amino acids. Germline CDR1 is WSHSY and CDR2 is SAAADI. V shed 7 bases and J shed 1 base, with 13 bases lying between them. CDR3 residues: CASTKGVLNYGYTF. CDR3 nucleotide sequence: TGCGCCAGCACTAAGGGGGTACTTAACTATGGCTACACCTTC.

About this clone itself: A read error may produce the germline difference seen at one junction end. This chain connects TRBV7-7 to TRBJ2-5; possibly TRBD2 for D (7 bases). This CDR3 is built from 16 residues. Germline CDR1 reads SSHAT; CDR2 reads FNYEAQ (reference sequence). The CDR3 loop is CASSFALRGAQETQYF. The CDR3 DNA reads TGTGCTAGCAGCTTCGCCCTCCGGGGGGCACAAGAGACCCAGTACTTC.

The chain employs TRBV29-1 and TRBJ2-7; 7 positions agree with TRBD1. The CDR3 covers 13 residues. The ends lost 6 bases at V and 1 base at J; junction bases unmatched: 6. Germline V gene lookup returns CDR1 SQVTM and CDR2 ANQGSEA. The CDR3 DNA reads TGCAGCGTCTCCGGGACAGCGTCCTACGAGCAGTACTTC. It translates to CSVSGTASYEQYF.

This clone was detected a few times. This sequence joins TRBV5-8 and TRBJ2-1; possible D gene TRBD2, 7 bases. This CDR3 has 12 residues. Germline CDR1 SGHTS, CDR2 YDEGEE. Trimming cost V 4 bases and J 16 bases, with 18 bases left between them. The CDR3 coding sequence is TGTGCCAGCAGCCCCCAATTGGGGGGGCTCTTCTTC. Its protein is CASSPQLGGLFF.

The rearrangement joins TRBV18 to TRBJ2-2, with D perhaps matching TRBD1 (5 bases). CDR1 and CDR2 from the germline V gene are KGHSH and LQKENI. The germline V and J ends were trimmed by 2 bases and 6 bases, with 25 bases remaining between them. The CDR3 loop spans 19 amino acids. CDR3 sequence (DNA): TGTGCCAGCTCACCAGTCTCCCGGACCGAGGCAGGGAAGGCCGGGGAGCTGTTTTTT. Its protein is CASSPVSRTEAGKAGELFF.

This clone came up once. The chain carries TRBV4-2 and TRBJ2-7, with D perhaps TRBD1 (6 bases). Germline-derived CDR1 and CDR2 are LGHNA and YNFKEQ. The length of the CDR3 is 16 residues. V lost 4 bases and J lost 2, with 18 bases in between. CDR3 loop: CASSRPGDTGTYEQYF. CDR3 sequence (DNA): TGTGCCAGCAGCCGGCCCGGGGACACCGGCACCTACGAGCAGTACTTC.

The chain joins TRBV7-2 to TRBJ2-7, with D unresolved. V was shortened by 3 bases and J by 7 bases, with 7 bases between the two germline ends. Germline V gene sequence: CDR1 SGHTA, CDR2 FQGNSA. The CDR3 extends over 11 amino acids. The CDR3 sequence is CASSFSREQYF. The CDR3 bases are TGTGCCAGCAGCTTCTCTCGGGAGCAGTACTTC. Combining the CDR3 with reference TRBV7-2 and TRBJ2-7 gives the whole variable domain GAGVSQSPSNKVTEKGKDVELRCDPISGHTALYWYRQSLGQGLEFLIYFQGNSAPDKSGLPSDRFSAERTGGSVSTLTIQRTQQEDSAVYLCASSFSREQYFGPGTRLTVT.

The chain links TRBV6-1 to TRBJ2-5; weak D call: TRBD1 (6 bases). CDR3 length equals 13 residues. V gave up 7 bases and J gave up 4 bases, with 13 bases separating them. The germline V gene has CDR1 MNHNS and CDR2 SASEGT. The CDR3: CASNSQGRETQYF. CDR3 DNA sequence: TGTGCCAGCAACAGTCAGGGGCGAGAGACCCAGTACTTC.

J is TRBJ2-5 and V is TRBV19, with 7 positions matching TRBD2. The CDR3 has 13 amino acids. The ends lost 11 bases at V and 2 bases at J; junction bases unmatched: 8. CDR1 and CDR2 (germline): LNHDA, SQIVND (reference sequence). CDR3 sequence reads: CASKRGGQETQYF. The CDR3 nucleotides are TGTGCCTCAAAACGGGGAGGGCAAGAGACCCAGTACTTC. Complete variable domain (other parts from reference TRBV19 and TRBJ2-5): DGGITQSPKYLFRKEGQNVTLSCEQNLNHDAMYWYRQDPGQGLRLIYYSQIVNDFQKGDIAEGYSVSREKKESFPLTVTSAQKNPTAFYLCASKRGGQETQYFGPGTRLLVL.

This clone was detected once. The V call is TRBV6-5, the J call TRBJ2-5; 10 nucleotides line up with TRBD2. Per germline, CDR1 MNHEY and CDR2 SVGAGI. The V and J ends lost 1 base and 1 base, in that order; junction bases with no gene match: 3. This CDR3 is 16 amino acids long. In DNA, the CDR3 is TGTGCCAGCAGTTACTGGACTAGCGGACGCCAAGAGACCCAGTACTTC. It codes for CASSYWTSGRQETQYF.

This sequence joins TRBV7-2 and TRBJ2-2, with TRBD2 matching 8 bases. With 5 bases clipped from V and 5 bases from J, the junction kept 10 bases outside the gene matches. The CDR3 contains 16 residues. The germline gives CDR1 SGHTA, CDR2 FQGNSA. The CDR3 region has the DNA TGTGCCAGCAGCCCAACCCCGGGGGGGGGTACCGGGGAGCTGTTTTTT. This codes for CASSPTPGGGTGELFF.

This clone was seen only a few times. The rearrangement links TRBV4-1 to TRBJ1-3; 8 bases are a match to TRBD1. The J segment lost 0 bases and the V segment lost 4 bases, leaving 2 bases of the junction unmatched. The germline V gene encodes CDR1 MGHRA and CDR2 YSYEKL. The CDR3 length is 15 residues. The CDR3 DNA sequence: TGCGCCAGCAGCCTCACAGGGGGCTCTGGAAACACCATATATTTT. Translated: CASSLTGGSGNTIYF.